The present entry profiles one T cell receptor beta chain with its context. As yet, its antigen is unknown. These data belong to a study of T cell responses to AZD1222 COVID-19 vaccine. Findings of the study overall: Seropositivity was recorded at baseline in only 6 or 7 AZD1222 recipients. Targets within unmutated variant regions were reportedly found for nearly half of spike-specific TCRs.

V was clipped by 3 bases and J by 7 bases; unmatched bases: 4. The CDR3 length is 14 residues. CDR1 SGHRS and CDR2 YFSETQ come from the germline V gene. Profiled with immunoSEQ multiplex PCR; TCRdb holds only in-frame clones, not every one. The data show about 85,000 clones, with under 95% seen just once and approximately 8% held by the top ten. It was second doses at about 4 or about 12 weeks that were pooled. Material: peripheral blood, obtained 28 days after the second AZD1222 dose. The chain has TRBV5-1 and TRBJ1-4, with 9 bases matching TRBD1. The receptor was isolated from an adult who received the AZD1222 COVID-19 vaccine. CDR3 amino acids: CASSSGTGREKLFF. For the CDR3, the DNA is TGCGCCAGCAGCTCGGGGACAGGGCGTGAAAAACTGTTTTTT.